This T cell receptor (beta chain) was profiled in a study of blood T cell repertoires in COVID-19. Background on the study: In each case, the material was cDNA or gDNA derived from T cells, B-cell-depleted T cells, or PBMCs.

Sequenced by immunoSEQ multiplex PCR; TCRdb stores in-frame clones only, minus some. The sample includes about 170,000 clones, about 80% of them seen just once. The CDR3 totals 16 residues. V shed 1 base and J shed 3 bases, with 13 bases lying between them. Germline CDR1 is SGHDT and CDR2 is YYEEEE. The chain uses TRBV5-6 and TRBJ2-2; tentatively, D is TRBD2 (5 bases). The sequence came from a human donor with acute or convalescent COVID-19. The donor label of this sample is uncertain. The sequenced sample consisted of peripheral blood. The CDR3 region is CASSLFNSRDTGELFF. DNA for the CDR3: TGTGCCAGCAGCTTGTTTAATTCGCGGGACACCGGGGAGCTGTTTTTT. Full variable domain (missing parts from reference TRBV5-6 and TRBJ2-2): DAGVTQSPTHLIKTRGQQVTLRCSPKSGHDTVSWYQQALGQGPQFIFQYYEEEERQRGNFPDRFSGHQFPNYSSELNVNALLLGDSALYLCASSLFNSRDTGELFFGEGSRLTVL.